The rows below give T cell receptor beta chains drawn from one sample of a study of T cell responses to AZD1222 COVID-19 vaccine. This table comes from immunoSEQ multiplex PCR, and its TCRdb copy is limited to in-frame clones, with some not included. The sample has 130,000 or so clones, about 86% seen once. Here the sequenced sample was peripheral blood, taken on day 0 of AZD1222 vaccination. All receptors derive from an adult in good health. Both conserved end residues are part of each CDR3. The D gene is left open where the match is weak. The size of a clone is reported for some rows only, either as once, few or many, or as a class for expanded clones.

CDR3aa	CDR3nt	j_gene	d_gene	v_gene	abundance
CASSLWGGSNTEAFF	TGCGCCAGCAGCTTGTGGGGGGGCAGCAACACTGAAGCTTTCTTT	TRBJ1-1	.	TRBV5-1	once
CASSWTSGRGEQFF	TGCGCCAGCAGCTGGACTAGCGGGAGGGGTGAGCAGTTCTTC	TRBJ2-1	TRBD2	TRBV5-1	.
CAGHGLAGSNEQFF	TGTGCCGGCCACGGACTAGCGGGAAGCAATGAGCAGTTCTTC	TRBJ2-1	TRBD2	TRBV7-9	.
CASSIKSGGVRGTQYF	TGTGCCAGTAGTATTAAGTCCGGGGGAGTCAGGGGTACGCAGTATTTT	TRBJ2-3	.	TRBV19	.
CASSQRTGASEETQYF	TGTGCCAGCAGCCAGAGGACAGGAGCTTCTGAAGAGACCCAGTACTTC	TRBJ2-5	TRBD1	TRBV5-4	.
CASSLNGGRQSDQQFF	TGTGCCAGCAGCTTAAATGGGGGCCGGCAGTCGGACCAGCAGTTCTTC	TRBJ2-1	.	TRBV7-3	once
CASSESRAGYYSTF	TGCGCCAGCAGTGAGTCGAGGGCAGGGTATTACTCCACCTTC	TRBJ1-2	.	TRBV10-2	.
CASSESRLAGLGQFF	TGTGCCAGCAGTGAATCGAGACTAGCGGGCCTAGGGCAGTTCTTC	TRBJ2-1	TRBD2	TRBV2	.
CASSSAGWVDQPQHF	TGTGCCAGCAGTTCCGCAGGGTGGGTGGATCAGCCCCAGCATTTT	TRBJ1-5	.	TRBV6-2/TRBV6-3	.
CASSFSYAPHPNGYTF	TGCGCCAGCAGCTTCTCCTACGCCCCACACCCGAATGGCTACACCTTC	TRBJ1-2	.	TRBV5-1	.
CATNYRGYNQPQHF	TGTGCCACCAACTATCGGGGGTACAATCAGCCCCAGCATTTT	TRBJ1-5	.	TRBV6-5	.
CASSVGQGVKNGYTF	TGTGCCAGCAGTGTGGGACAGGGGGTTAAGAATGGCTACACCTTC	TRBJ1-2	TRBD1	TRBV2	.
CASTTGQGLDTQYF	TGTGCCAGCACCACGGGACAGGGATTGGATACGCAGTATTTT	TRBJ2-3	TRBD1	TRBV27	once
CASSLGGAVGELFF	TGCGCCAGCAGCCTAGGAGGCGCTGTAGGGGAGCTGTTTTTT	TRBJ2-2	.	TRBV5-1	.
CASSWTGADYGYTF	TGTGCCAGCAGTTGGACAGGGGCCGACTATGGCTACACCTTC	TRBJ1-2	TRBD1	TRBV6-5	.
CATRTSTNTGELFF	TGTGCCACCCGAACCTCAACGAACACCGGGGAGCTGTTTTTT	TRBJ2-2	.	TRBV24-1	.
CASSLALGEQYF	TGTGCCAGCAGCTTGGCTTTGGGCGAGCAGTACTTC	TRBJ2-7	.	TRBV5-5	.
CASRTSGGVLNEKLFF	TGTGCCAGCAGGACGTCGGGTGGGGTGCTGAATGAAAAACTGTTTTTT	TRBJ1-4	.	TRBV28	.
CASSRTGGWGDTQYF	TGTGCCAGCAGCCGGACAGGGGGCTGGGGAGATACGCAGTATTTT	TRBJ2-3	TRBD1	TRBV2	.
CASSLMGQGSGELFF	TGTGCCAGCAGCTTAATGGGACAGGGATCCGGGGAGCTGTTTTTT	TRBJ2-2	TRBD1	TRBV7-3	.